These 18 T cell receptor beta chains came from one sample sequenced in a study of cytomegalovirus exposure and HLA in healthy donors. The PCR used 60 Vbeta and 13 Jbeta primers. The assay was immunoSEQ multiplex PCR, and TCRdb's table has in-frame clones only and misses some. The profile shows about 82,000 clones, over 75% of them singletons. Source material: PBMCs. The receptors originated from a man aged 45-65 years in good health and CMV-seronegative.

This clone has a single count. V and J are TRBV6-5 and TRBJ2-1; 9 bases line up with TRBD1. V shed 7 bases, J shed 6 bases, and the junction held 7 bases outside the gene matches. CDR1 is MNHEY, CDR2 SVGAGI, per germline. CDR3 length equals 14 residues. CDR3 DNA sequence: TGTGCCAGCACTCCGGGACAGGGTGCCAATGAGCAGTTCTTC. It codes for CASTPGQGANEQFF.

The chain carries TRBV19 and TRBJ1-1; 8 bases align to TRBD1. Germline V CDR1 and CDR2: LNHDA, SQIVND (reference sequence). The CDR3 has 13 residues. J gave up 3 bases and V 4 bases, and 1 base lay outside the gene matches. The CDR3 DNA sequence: TGTGCCAGTAGTAGACAGGGGTACACTGAAGCTTTCTTT. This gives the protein CASSRQGYTEAFF.

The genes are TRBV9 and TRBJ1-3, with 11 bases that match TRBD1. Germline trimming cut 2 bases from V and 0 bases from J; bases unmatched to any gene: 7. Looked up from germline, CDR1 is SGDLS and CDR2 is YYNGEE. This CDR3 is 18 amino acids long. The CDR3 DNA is TGTGCCAGCAGCGTTGGGACAGGGGGTCTTATCTCTGGAAACACCATATATTTT. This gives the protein CASSVGTGGLISGNTIYF.

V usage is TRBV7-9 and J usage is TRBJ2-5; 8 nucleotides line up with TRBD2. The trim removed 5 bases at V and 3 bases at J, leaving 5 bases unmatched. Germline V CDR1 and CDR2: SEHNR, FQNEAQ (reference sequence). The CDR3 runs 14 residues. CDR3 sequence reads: CASSSGGREETQYF. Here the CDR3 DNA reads TGTGCCAGCAGCAGCGGGGGTAGGGAAGAGACCCAGTACTTC.

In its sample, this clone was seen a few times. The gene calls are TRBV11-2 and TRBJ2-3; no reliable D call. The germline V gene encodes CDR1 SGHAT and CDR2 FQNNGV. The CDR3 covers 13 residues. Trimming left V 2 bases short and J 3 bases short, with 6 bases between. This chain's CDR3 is CASSLFQTDTQYF. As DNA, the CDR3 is TGTGCCAGCAGCTTATTCCAGACAGATACGCAGTATTTT.

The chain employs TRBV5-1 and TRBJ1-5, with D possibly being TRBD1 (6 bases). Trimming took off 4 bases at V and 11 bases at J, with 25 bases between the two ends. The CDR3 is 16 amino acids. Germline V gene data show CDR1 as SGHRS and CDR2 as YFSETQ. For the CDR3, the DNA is TGCGCCAGCAGCCCGAGGGCTGGGGGGGGGCGTAGGTCCCAGCATTTT. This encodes CASSPRAGGGRRSQHF.

The CDR3 DNA reads as TGTGCCGTAGGCAATCAGCCCCAGCATTTT. This gives the protein CAVGNQPQHF. The J gene is TRBJ1-5, the V gene TRBV27; no clear D gene. CDR1 is MNHEY, CDR2 SMNVEV, per germline (reference sequence). The CDR3 consists of 10 residues. Trimming removed 11 bases at V and 2 bases at J, with 4 bases between.

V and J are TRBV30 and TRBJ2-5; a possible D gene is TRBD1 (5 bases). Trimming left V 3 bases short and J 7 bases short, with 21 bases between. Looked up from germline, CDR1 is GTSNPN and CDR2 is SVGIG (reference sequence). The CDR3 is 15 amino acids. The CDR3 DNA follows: TGTGCCTGGAGACCCCAGAGATCGAGGCAGGGGACCCAGTACTTC. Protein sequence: CAWRPQRSRQGTQYF. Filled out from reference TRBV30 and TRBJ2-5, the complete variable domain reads SQTIHQWPATLVQPVGSPLSLECTVEGTSNPNLYWYRQAAGRGLQLLFYSVGIGQISSEVPQNLSASRPQDRQFILSSKKLLLSDSGFYLCAWRPQRSRQGTQYFGPGTRLLVL.

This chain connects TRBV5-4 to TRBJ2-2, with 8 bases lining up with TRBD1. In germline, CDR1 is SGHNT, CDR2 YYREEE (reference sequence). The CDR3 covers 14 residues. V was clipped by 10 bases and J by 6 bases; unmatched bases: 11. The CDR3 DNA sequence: TGTGCCGAAGGGCGGACAGGGTTCCCCGGGGAGCTGTTTTTT. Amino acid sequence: CAEGRTGFPGELFF.

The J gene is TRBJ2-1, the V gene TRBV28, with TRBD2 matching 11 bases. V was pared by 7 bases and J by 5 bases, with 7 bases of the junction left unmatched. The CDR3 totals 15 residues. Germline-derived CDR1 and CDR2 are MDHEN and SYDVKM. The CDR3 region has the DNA TGTGCCAGCACCGTACTAGCGGGGGACGACAATGAGCAGTTCTTC. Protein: CASTVLAGDDNEQFF.

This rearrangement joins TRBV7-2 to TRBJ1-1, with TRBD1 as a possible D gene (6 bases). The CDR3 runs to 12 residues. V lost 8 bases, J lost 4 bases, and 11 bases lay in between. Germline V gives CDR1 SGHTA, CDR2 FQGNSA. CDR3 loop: CASAGAATEAFF. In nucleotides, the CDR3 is TGTGCCAGCGCGGGGGCAGCCACTGAAGCTTTCTTT.

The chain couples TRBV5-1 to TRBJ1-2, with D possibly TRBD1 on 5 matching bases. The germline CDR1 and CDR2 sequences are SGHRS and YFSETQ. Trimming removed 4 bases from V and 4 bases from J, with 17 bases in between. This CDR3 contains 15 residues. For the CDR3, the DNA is TGCGCCAGCAGCGAGGCCGGGGACTTTTCCTATGGCTACACCTTC. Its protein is CASSEAGDFSYGYTF.

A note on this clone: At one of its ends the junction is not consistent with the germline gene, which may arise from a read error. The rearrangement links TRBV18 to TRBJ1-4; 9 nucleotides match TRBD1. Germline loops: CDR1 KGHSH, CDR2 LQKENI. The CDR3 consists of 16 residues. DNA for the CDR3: TGTGCCAGCTCACCACCTGGGGGACAGGGTGTTGAAAACCTGTTTTTT. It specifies CASSPPGGQGVENLFF.

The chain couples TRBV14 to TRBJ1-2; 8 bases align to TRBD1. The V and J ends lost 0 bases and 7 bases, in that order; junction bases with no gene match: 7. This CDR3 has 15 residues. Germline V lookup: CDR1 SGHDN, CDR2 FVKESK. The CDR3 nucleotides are TGTGCCAGCAGCCAAGATGGGGACAGGATAAGTGGCTACACCTTC. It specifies CASSQDGDRISGYTF.

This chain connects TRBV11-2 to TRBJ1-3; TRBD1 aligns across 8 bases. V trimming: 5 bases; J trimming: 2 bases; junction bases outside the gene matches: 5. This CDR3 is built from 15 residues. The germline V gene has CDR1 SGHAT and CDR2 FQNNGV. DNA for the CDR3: TGTGCCAGCAGCGCCATACAGGGGGCTGGAAACACCATATATTTT. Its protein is CASSAIQGAGNTIYF.

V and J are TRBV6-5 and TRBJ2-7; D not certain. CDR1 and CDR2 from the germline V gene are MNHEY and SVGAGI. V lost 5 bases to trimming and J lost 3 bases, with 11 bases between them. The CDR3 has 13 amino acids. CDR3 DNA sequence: TGTGCCAGCAGTCAAAGTCACGGCTACGAGCAGTACTTC. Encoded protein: CASSQSHGYEQYF.

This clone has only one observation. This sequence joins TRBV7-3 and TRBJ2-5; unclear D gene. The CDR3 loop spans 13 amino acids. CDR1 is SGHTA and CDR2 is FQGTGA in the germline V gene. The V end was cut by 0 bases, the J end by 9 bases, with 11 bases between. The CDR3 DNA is TGTGCCAGCAGCTTAACTCTGCGGCAGCCCCAGTACTTC. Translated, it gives CASSLTLRQPQYF.

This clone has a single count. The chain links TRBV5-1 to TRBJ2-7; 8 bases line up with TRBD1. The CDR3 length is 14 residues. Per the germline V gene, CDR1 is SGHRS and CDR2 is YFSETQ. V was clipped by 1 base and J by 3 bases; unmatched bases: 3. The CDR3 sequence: CASSLWTGSYEQYF. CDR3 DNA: TGCGCCAGCAGCTTGTGGACAGGGAGCTACGAGCAGTACTTC. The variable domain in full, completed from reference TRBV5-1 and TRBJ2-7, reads KAGVTQTPRYLIKTRGQQVTLSCSPISGHRSVSWYQQTPGQGLQFLFEYFSETQRNKGNFPGRFSGRQFSNSRSEMNVSTLELGDSALYLCASSLWTGSYEQYFGPGTRLTVT.